These T cell receptor beta chains were read from a single sample in a study of Ad26.COV2.S vaccination and SARS-CoV-2 variants. The repertoire was sequenced with immunoSEQ multiplex PCR; TCRdb's copy has only in-frame clones and lacks some. Of about 440,000 clones listed, roughly 88% are singletons. The source was peripheral blood, collected in a trial of Ad26.COV2.S vaccine versus placebo. These TCRs come from a person aged 18-65 years who received the Ad26.COV2.S COVID-19 vaccine or a placebo. CDR3s include the opening cysteine and the closing phenylalanine or tryptophan. The order of the fields is V gene, D gene, J gene, clone size, CDR3 protein, CDR3 DNA. The D gene is left open where the match is weak. Part of the rows lack a size; the others show once, few, many or a class for expanded clones.

>TRBV10-3|-|TRBJ2-1|few
CAISTAENEQFF
TGTGCCATCAGTACGGCGGAGAATGAGCAGTTCTTC
>TRBV24-1|-|TRBJ2-7|-
CATSDPAGTPYEQYF
TGTGCCACCAGTGATCCCGCCGGCACCCCCTACGAGCAGTACTTC
>TRBV29-1|TRBD2|TRBJ2-3|-
CSVEGGTSGALNTQYF
TGCAGCGTTGAAGGGGGGACTAGCGGAGCTTTGAATACGCAGTATTTT
>TRBV5-4|TRBD1|TRBJ1-2|-
CASSFMNNRGGYTF
TGTGCCAGCAGCTTTATGAATAACAGGGGCGGCTACACCTTC
>TRBV19|TRBD1|TRBJ1-4|-
CASSTGRGTGYEKLFF
TGTGCCAGTAGTACAGGCCGCGGGACAGGCTATGAAAAACTGTTTTTT
>TRBV21-1|-|TRBJ1-2|few
CASSKAPAARGGYTF
TGTGCCAGCAGCAAAGCGCCGGCCGCGAGAGGCGGCTACACCTTC
>TRBV2|TRBD2|TRBJ2-5|-
CASSEVGLAWGTQYF
TGTGCCAGCAGTGAAGTCGGACTAGCATGGGGGACCCAGTACTTC
>TRBV20-1|-|TRBJ1-2|-
CSASGTYGYTF
TGCAGTGCATCAGGGACATATGGCTACACCTTC
>TRBV6-5|TRBD2|TRBJ2-1|-
CATLPLGLAMNEQFF
TGTGCCACCCTACCGCTGGGACTAGCGATGAATGAGCAGTTCTTC
>TRBV21-1|-|TRBJ2-7|-
CASSTTETYYEQYF
TGTGCCAGCAGCACCACGGAGACCTACTACGAGCAGTACTTC
>TRBV2|-|TRBJ1-2|-
CASSELVSDSGYTF
TGTGCCAGCAGTGAACTTGTTTCGGATAGTGGCTACACCTTC
>TRBV2|-|TRBJ2-7|-
CASIGTASYEQYF
TGTGCCAGCATCGGGACTGCTTCCTACGAGCAGTACTTC
>TRBV5-1|TRBD1|TRBJ1-2|-
CASSLAATGNYGYTF
TGCGCCAGCAGCTTGGCCGCGACAGGGAACTATGGCTACACCTTC
>TRBV27|TRBD2|TRBJ2-5|-
CASSPQRDRETQYF
TGTGCCAGCAGTCCACAGCGGGATAGGGAGACCCAGTACTTC
>TRBV28|TRBD1|TRBJ1-3|-
CASSFSGTAAGNTIYF
TGTGCCAGCAGTTTCTCCGGGACAGCGGCTGGAAACACCATATATTTT
>TRBV28|-|TRBJ1-4|-
CASSTRALNEKLFF
TGTGCCAGCAGTACTAGGGCCCTTAATGAAAAACTGTTTTTT
>TRBV9|-|TRBJ1-4|-
CASSLKRGGEKKLFF
TGTGCCAGCAGCCTCAAGCGGGGTGGTGAGAAGAAACTGTTTTTT
>TRBV28|TRBD2|TRBJ2-1|-
CASSWLFREGPTYNEQFF
TGTGCCAGCAGTTGGCTTTTCCGGGAGGGCCCCACCTACAATGAGCAGTTCTTC
>TRBV6-1|-|TRBJ2-6|-
CASSDRDSTGANVLTF
TGTGCCAGCAGTGATCGGGACTCAACTGGGGCCAACGTCCTGACTTTC
>TRBV19|-|TRBJ2-3|-
CASRDPSTDTQYF
TGTGCCAGTAGGGACCCGAGCACAGATACGCAGTATTTT
>TRBV11-2|-|TRBJ2-7|-
CASSLGVGSSYEQYF
TGTGCCAGCAGCTTAGGGGTGGGGAGCTCCTACGAGCAGTACTTC
>TRBV2|-|TRBJ2-3|-
CASSGPTLDTQYF
TGTGCCAGCAGTGGGCCTACACTAGATACGCAGTATTTT
>TRBV6-5|-|TRBJ2-7|-
CASSYSGGSEQYF
TGTGCCAGCAGTTACTCAGGAGGTTCCGAGCAGTACTTC
>TRBV23-1|TRBD1|TRBJ1-2|-
CASSHSDRGRGYTF
TGCGCCAGCAGTCATTCGGACAGGGGCCGTGGCTACACCTTC
>TRBV7-3|-|TRBJ2-1|-
CASSPTPGAGSYNEQFF
TGTGCCAGCAGCCCTACTCCGGGGGCTGGCTCCTACAATGAGCAGTTCTTC
>TRBV7-6|-|TRBJ2-7|-
CASSFSGGSGEQYF
TGTGCCAGCAGCTTTTCCGGCGGGTCGGGTGAGCAGTACTTC
>TRBV28|-|TRBJ2-7|-
CASSLEGAWGEQYF
TGTGCCAGCAGTTTGGAGGGGGCTTGGGGCGAGCAGTACTTC
>TRBV7-6|TRBD2|TRBJ2-5|-
CASSPGTSGRETQYF
TGTGCCAGCAGCCCGGGGACTAGCGGGAGGGAGACCCAGTACTTC
>TRBV6-5|-|TRBJ1-2|-
CASTSTGYGYTF
TGTGCCAGCACTTCTACCGGCTATGGCTACACCTTC
>TRBV2|TRBD1|TRBJ2-1|-
CASKGQDFDEQFF
TGTGCCAGCAAAGGACAGGATTTTGATGAGCAGTTCTTC